The clone carrying this T cell receptor beta chain is a singleton in its sample. Antigen unknown. Sequence at one end of the junction differs from germline and may be a read error. The data are from a study of cytomegalovirus exposure and HLA in healthy donors. Study-level results: As immune exposure information, only CMV serostatus was available. Cytomegalovirus association was assigned to approximately 180 TCR beta chains. What was likely a sequencing artifact was a cluster of highly shared sequence variants. Accurate HLA-A and HLA-B prediction from TCR beta sequences was reported for most subjects.

Germline values: CDR1 SNHLY, CDR2 FYNNEI. There are 18 residues in the CDR3. PCR involved 60 Vbeta and 13 Jbeta primers. Sequenced by immunoSEQ multiplex PCR; TCRdb stores in-frame clones only, minus some. Of about 170,000 clones detected, about 85% appear once; the ten largest clones hold about 4.3%. The J gene is TRBJ2-5, the V gene TRBV2, with 14 bases identical to TRBD2. This clonotype originated in a woman between 45 and 65 years old in good health and CMV-seropositive. Sequencing used PBMCs. CDR3 sequence (DNA): TGTGCCAGCACGTCGGGACTAGCGGGGGTCATGTACCAAGAGGCCCAGTACTTC. This sequence encodes CASTSGLAGVMYQEAQYF.